Listed here are 11 T cell receptor beta chains from one sample, sequenced in a study of T-cell memory formation after mild COVID-19. MiXCR, applied by TCRdb to the 5' RACE reads, yields one record per CDR3 protein. The repertoire holds roughly 110,000 distinct CDR3 sequences, with roughly 12% as singletons. What was sequenced was PBMCs or a T cell subset sorted from them (not recorded which). The receptors derive from an adult woman who had mild COVID-19 (a few samples of this study predate the infection). Cell type and time point are not known.

This clonotype appeared a single time. The chain's CDR3 is CASSSGTSDYEQYF. The CDR3 DNA sequence: TGCGCCAGCAGCTCCGGGACTAGCGACTACGAGCAGTACTTC. The chain couples TRBV5-1 to TRBJ2-7; 10 bases are shared with TRBD2. The CDR3 has 14 residues. Losses at the gene ends were 3 bases for V and 3 bases for J; bases not matched to a gene: 3. Germline V gives CDR1 SGHRS, CDR2 YFSETQ.

This clonotype was recorded once. The V and J genes are TRBV20-1 and TRBJ2-1; no clear D gene. Trimming took 6 bases from V and 3 from J, leaving 9 bases between them. CDR3 size: 12 residues. Germline V gives CDR1 DFQATT, CDR2 SNEGSKA (reference sequence). CDR3 in amino acids: CSAEPRYNEQFF. The CDR3 coding sequence is TGCAGTGCCGAGCCCCGCTACAATGAGCAGTTCTTC.

This clonotype was detected ten times or more. CDR3 sequence (DNA): TGTGCCAGCAGTTTAGGGTGGCGCAATGAGCAGTTCTTC. Its translation is CASSLGWRNEQFF. The J gene is TRBJ2-1, the V gene TRBV12-3 or TRBV12-4, with D unclear. Trimming pared 1 base from V and 6 bases from J, leaving 7 bases between. There are 13 residues in the CDR3.

This clonotype was observed a handful of times. This chain uses TRBV4-2 with TRBJ2-2; the match to TRBD2 covers 10 bases. V lost 3 bases to trimming and J lost 6 bases; unmatched junction nucleotides: 7. This CDR3 has 16 amino acids. The germline CDR1 and CDR2 sequences are LGHNA and YNFKEQ. The CDR3 DNA is TGTGCCAGCAGCCAGATACTAGCGGGAAGCCCCGGGGAGCTGTTTTTT. Its translation is CASSQILAGSPGELFF.

The V gene is TRBV7-2, the J gene TRBJ2-7, with no clear D. V was cut by 0 bases and J by 7 bases, with 10 bases left in between. The CDR3 is 13 residues long. Germline V gives CDR1 SGHTA, CDR2 FQGNSA. The CDR3 protein is CASSLAPLWEQYF. CDR3 in DNA: TGTGCCAGCAGCTTAGCCCCTCTCTGGGAGCAGTACTTC.

The genes are TRBV20-1 and TRBJ2-7; no firm D call. This CDR3 spans 11 amino acids. Germline CDR1 is DFQATT and CDR2 is SNEGSKA (reference sequence). Trimming stripped 6 bases from V and 3 bases from J, with 9 bases between. CDR3 amino acids: CSAVDNYEQYF. In DNA form, the CDR3 reads TGCAGTGCGGTGGATAACTACGAGCAGTACTTC.

This clonotype was recorded many times. The CDR3 region is CASTLGQGRGNEQFF. The CDR3 coding sequence is TGTGCCAGCACCTTAGGACAGGGCCGGGGCAATGAGCAGTTCTTC. The chain carries TRBV12-3 or TRBV12-4 and TRBJ2-1; 8 positions match TRBD1. This CDR3 is 15 amino acids long. Unmatched junction bases numbered 11, after V lost 7 bases and J lost 6 bases.

The genes are TRBV7-3 and TRBJ2-1, with a tentative D call TRBD2 (6 bases). The length of the CDR3 is 16 residues. The germline V gene has CDR1 SGHTA and CDR2 FQGTGA. Deletions cut 2 bases from V and 5 bases from J, with 16 bases between. The DNA of the CDR3 is TGTGCCAGCAGCTTATGGGGCCTAGCGCCTAACAATGAGCAGTTCTTC. Residues: CASSLWGLAPNNEQFF.

A word on this clonotype: This may arise from a read error, as a much more abundant clone is one base away. The V gene is TRBV7-9, the J gene TRBJ2-3; TRBD2 might be the D (5 bases). CDR3 length: 14 amino acids. Per the germline V gene, CDR1 is SEHNR and CDR2 is FQNEAQ (reference sequence). CDR3 amino acids: CASSLVASTDTRYF. As DNA, the CDR3 is TGTGCCAGCAGCTTAGTGGCTAGCACAGATACGCGGTATTTT.

The V and J genes are TRBV5-1 and TRBJ2-1; 8 bases fit TRBD2. The CDR3 spans 20 residues. With V trimmed by 4 bases and J by 5 bases, 23 bases remained unmatched. Germline V gene lookup returns CDR1 SGHRS and CDR2 YFSETQ. The CDR3, as DNA: TGCGCCAGCAGCGAGGACGAAGGGACACTATTTGCGGGAGGCCACAATGAGCAGTTCTTC. This gives the protein CASSEDEGTLFAGGHNEQFF. The variable domain in full, with the rest retrieved from reference TRBV5-1 and TRBJ2-1, is KAGVTQTPRYLIKTRGQQVTLSCSPISGHRSVSWYQQTPGQGLQFLFEYFSETQRNKGNFPGRFSGRQFSNSRSEMNVSTLELGDSALYLCASSEDEGTLFAGGHNEQFFGPGTRLTVL.

The rearrangement uses TRBV29-1 and TRBJ2-1; D might be TRBD2 (5 bases). The CDR3 length is 15 residues. V was trimmed by 6 bases and J by 0 bases, leaving 15 bases between them. CDR1 is SQVTM, CDR2 ANQGSEA, per germline. The CDR3 DNA reads as TGCAGCGTGGGGATTAGCGTTAGCTCCTACAATGAGCAGTTCTTC. Protein product: CSVGISVSSYNEQFF.